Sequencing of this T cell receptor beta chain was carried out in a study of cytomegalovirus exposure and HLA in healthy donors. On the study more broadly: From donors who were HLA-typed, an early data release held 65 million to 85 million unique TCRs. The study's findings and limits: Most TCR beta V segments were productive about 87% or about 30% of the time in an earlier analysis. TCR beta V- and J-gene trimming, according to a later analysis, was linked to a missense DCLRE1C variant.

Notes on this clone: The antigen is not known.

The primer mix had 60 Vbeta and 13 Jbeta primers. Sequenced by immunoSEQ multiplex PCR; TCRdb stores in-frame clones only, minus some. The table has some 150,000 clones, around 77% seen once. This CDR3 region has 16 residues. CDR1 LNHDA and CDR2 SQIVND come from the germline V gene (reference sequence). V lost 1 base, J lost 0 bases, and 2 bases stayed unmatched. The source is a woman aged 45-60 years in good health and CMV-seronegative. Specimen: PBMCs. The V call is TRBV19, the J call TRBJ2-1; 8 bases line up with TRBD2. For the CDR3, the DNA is TGTGCCAGTAGTATAGGAGGGACTAGCTCCTACAATGAGCAGTTCTTC. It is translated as CASSIGGTSSYNEQFF.